This is a list of T cell receptor beta chains from one sample in a study of CD8 T cells in Susac syndrome. TCRdb reprocessed the immunoSEQ multiplex PCR reads via MiXCR and lists one record per CDR3 protein. Altogether some 97,000 distinct CDR3 sequences are present, around 96% being singletons, with the ten largest covering 0.25% to 0.35%. Material: CD8+ T cells from PBMCs. These receptors were obtained from a human donor with Susac syndrome. CDR3s include the opening cysteine and the closing phenylalanine or tryptophan. The D gene is left open where the match is weak.

.	TRBV29-1	TRBJ1-1	CSALGQNTEAFF
.	TRBV12-3/TRBV12-4	TRBJ2-7	CASKVSGGYYEQYF
TRBD1	TRBV4-1	TRBJ1-1	CASSQTDRERFQAFF
.	TRBV15	TRBJ2-3	CATSRVASVTDTQYF
.	TRBV2	TRBJ2-1	CASSDQAGEQFF
TRBD1	TRBV7-2	TRBJ2-2	CASSLDGQGQNTGELFF
TRBD1	TRBV12-3/TRBV12-4	TRBJ2-1	CASSQDRPNEQFF
TRBD2	TRBV29-1	TRBJ2-3	CSVAGTSGDPDTQYF
.	TRBV4-1	TRBJ1-5	CASSHSHDNQPQHF
TRBD2	TRBV20-1	TRBJ2-1	CSASHISGTSGASSYNEQFF
TRBD1	TRBV9	TRBJ2-2	CASSVVRETGDNTGELFF
.	TRBV28	TRBJ2-1	CASSLWGIDEQFF
.	TRBV7-6	TRBJ1-5	CASSSSPNQPQHF
TRBD2	TRBV28	TRBJ2-2	CASSLASGRVDTGELFF
.	TRBV4-2	TRBJ2-1	CASSQDRGLGNEQFF
TRBD1	TRBV20-1	TRBJ1-5	CSATQGATGNQPQHF
.	TRBV11-2	TRBJ2-3	CASSSQGGTGLDTQYF
TRBD2	TRBV28	TRBJ2-7	CASRKTSGRNYEQYF
.	TRBV2	TRBJ2-1	CASSERLVDNEQFF
TRBD1	TRBV15	TRBJ2-7	CATKTGTGPYEQYF
TRBD1	TRBV27	TRBJ2-7	CASSLDGQGLGEQYF
TRBD1	TRBV5-1	TRBJ1-2	CASSPGSTGLSHGYTF
.	TRBV20-1	TRBJ2-7	CSAPNTVSSYEQYF
.	TRBV14	TRBJ2-2	CASSPLGPGELFF
.	TRBV19	TRBJ2-7	CASSIVGPPTLYEQYF
TRBD2	TRBV5-8	TRBJ2-1	CANSLDVSGGFSQRFF
.	TRBV29-1	TRBJ2-7	CSASGLLGVHEQYF